One sample yielded the 14 T cell receptor beta chains listed below, sequenced in a study of metastatic and nonmetastatic thyroid tumors. TCRdb recomputed clones from the PCR reads via MiXCR. This table holds 10,000 to 15,000 clones, under 30% found once. Each patient went into thyroid surgery without having received any treatment. The sample comprised tumor tissue. Every receptor here comes from a female donor with papillary thyroid cancer or a benign thyroid nodule (not recorded which). Some clones in this sample may be carry-over from other donors' samples.

V gene TRBV20-1 combines with J gene TRBJ1-1, with D possibly TRBD1 on 5 matching bases. V was clipped by 2 bases and J by 3 bases, with 7 bases between them. Germline V lookup: CDR1 DFQATT, CDR2 SNEGSKA (reference sequence). There are 12 residues in the CDR3. CDR3 in amino acids: CSARTRDTEAFF. CDR3 DNA: TGCAGTGCTAGAACCAGGGACACTGAAGCTTTCTTT.

Many counts were recorded for this clone. The rearrangement uses TRBV2 and TRBJ2-5; 16 bases line up with TRBD2. Per germline, CDR1 SNHLY and CDR2 FYNNEI. The CDR3 is 16 residues long. Losses at the gene ends were 4 bases for V and 5 bases for J; bases not matched to a gene: 4. CDR3 bases: TGTGCCAGCAGTGTTGGGACTAGCGGGAGGGTTGAGACCCAGTACTTC. This translates into CASSVGTSGRVETQYF.

This clone was detected ten times or more. This rearrangement joins TRBV7-3 to TRBJ1-5, with TRBD1 as a possible D gene (6 bases). This CDR3 has 13 amino acids. Trimming shortened V by 2 bases and J by 7 bases, and 9 bases separated the two germline ends. The V gene's germline CDR1 is SGHTA and CDR2 FQGTGA. This chain's CDR3 is CASSLGGGQPQHF. The CDR3 nucleotides are TGTGCCAGCAGCTTAGGGGGGGGCCAGCCCCAGCATTTT. The full variable domain, rest sourced from reference TRBV7-3 and TRBJ1-5, is GAGVSQTPSNKVTEKGKYVELRCDPISGHTALYWYRQSLGQGPEFLIYFQGTGAADDSGLPNDRFFAVRPEGSVSTLKIQRTERGDSAVYLCASSLGGGQPQHFGDGTRLSIL.

On this clone: The CDR3 does not end in the conserved phenylalanine or tryptophan, so this is likely a read error. The J gene is TRBJ2-1, the V gene TRBV11-3, with a weak D call TRBD1 (6 bases). The CDR3 has 14 amino acids. Germline-derived CDR1 and CDR2 are SGHNT and YENEEA. The CDR3 loop reads CAGSLGGSYNEQFL. The DNA for the CDR3 is TGTGCCGGCAGCTTAGGGGGCTCCTACAATGAGCAGTTCCTC.

J is TRBJ1-4 and V is TRBV28; D ambiguous. The CDR3 runs to 15 residues. V lost 7 bases and J 0 bases, leaving 12 bases between the germline ends. Germline lookup yields CDR1 MDHEN and CDR2 SYDVKM. CDR3 bases: TGTGCCAGCACCTTCCCTTGGGCAACTAATGAAAAACTGTTTTTT. The encoded protein is CASTFPWATNEKLFF.

J is TRBJ2-3 and V is TRBV6-5, with D possibly TRBD2 on 6 matching bases. The V end was cut by 0 bases, the J end by 0 bases, with 7 bases between. Germline CDR1 and CDR2: MNHEY and SVGAGI. The CDR3 totals 15 residues. In DNA, the CDR3 is TGTGCCAGCAGTTACTCGGGACTGAGCACAGATACGCAGTATTTT. Its translation is CASSYSGLSTDTQYF.

The chain carries TRBV30 and TRBJ1-3, with D possibly matching TRBD1 (6 bases). The CDR3 has 15 residues. Germline lookup yields CDR1 GTSNPN and CDR2 SVGIG (reference sequence). V dropped 1 base and J dropped 2 bases, with 12 bases sitting between them. DNA of the CDR3: TGTGCCTGGAGTGGGGGAGGGGGAACTGGAAACACCATATATTTT. The encoded protein is CAWSGGGGTGNTIYF.

The rearrangement joins TRBV27 to TRBJ2-6; no clear D. Trimming removed 4 bases at V and 1 base at J, with 11 bases between. Germline lookup yields CDR1 MNHEY and CDR2 SMNVEV (reference sequence). This CDR3 is built from 16 residues. CDR3 sequence (DNA): TGTGCCAGCAGTTGTTACCTCCTGTCTGGGGCCAACGTCCTGACTTTC. This gives the protein CASSCYLLSGANVLTF.

There are many counts of this clone. The chain recombines TRBV20-1 with TRBJ2-1; TRBD1 might be the D (6 bases). CDR1 is DFQATT and CDR2 is SNEGSKA in the germline V gene (reference sequence). The CDR3 totals 14 residues. V lost 4 bases and J lost 2, with 12 bases in between. This chain's CDR3 is CSATSQGPYNEQFF. Here the CDR3 DNA reads TGCAGTGCTACTTCACAGGGACCCTACAATGAGCAGTTCTTC.

This clone was seen more than once but under ten times. A junction boundary mismatches the germline segment, possibly from a read error. The chain has TRBV19 and TRBJ2-7; maybe TRBD2 (5 bases). CDR1 and CDR2 from the germline V gene are LNHDA and SQIVND (reference sequence). The CDR3 loop spans 14 amino acids. The CDR3 sequence: CASSMTTFDYEHYF. The CDR3, as DNA: TGTGCCAGTAGTATGACGACGTTTGACTACGAGCATTACTTC. Together with reference TRBV19 and TRBJ2-7, the CDR3 gives the full variable domain: DGGITQSPKYLFRKEGQNVTLSCEQNLNHDAMYWYRQDPGQGLRLIYYSQIVNDFQKGDIAEGYSVSREKKESFPLTVTSAQKNPTAFYLCASSMTTFDYEHYFGPGTRLTVT.

This clone was detected many times. The rearrangement joins TRBV6-1 to TRBJ1-5, with 8 positions matching TRBD1. The V segment lost 6 bases and the J segment 0 bases; nucleotides outside the gene matches: 4. The CDR3 consists of 15 residues. Germline V CDR1 and CDR2: MNHNS, SASEGT. CDR3 sequence (DNA): TGTGCCAGCAGGGACAGGGCTAATAGCAATCAGCCCCAGCATTTT. Amino acid sequence: CASRDRANSNQPQHF.

As regards this clone: One junction end does not reproduce the germline sequence, and a read error may be involved. CDR3 loop: CASSLGAWGIDEHFF. CDR3 bases: TGTGCCAGCAGCTTAGGGGCTTGGGGGATCGATGAGCATTTCTTC. The chain is built from TRBV11-2 and TRBJ2-1, with D possibly being TRBD1 or TRBD2 (5 bases each). Germline lookup yields CDR1 SGHAT and CDR2 FQNNGV. This CDR3 contains 15 residues.

V is TRBV9 and J is TRBJ1-4, with D tentatively TRBD1 (6 bases). Trimming took off 3 bases at V and 3 bases at J, with 15 bases between the two ends. Germline V gene sequence: CDR1 SGDLS, CDR2 YYNGEE. This CDR3 region has 16 residues. The CDR3 loop is CASSGDPGQANEKLFF. CDR3 nucleotide sequence: TGTGCCAGCAGCGGAGACCCGGGACAAGCTAATGAAAAACTGTTTTTT.

J is TRBJ2-3 and V is TRBV11-3, with D perhaps TRBD1 or TRBD2 (6 bases each). The V end was cut by 2 bases, the J end by 2 bases, with 11 bases between. The length of the CDR3 is 15 residues. The germline CDR1 and CDR2 sequences are SGHNT and YENEEA. CDR3 residues: CASSLRGRNTDTQYF. The CDR3 DNA follows: TGTGCCAGCAGCTTACGGGGGCGGAACACAGATACGCAGTATTTT.